One and the same sample provided the 31 T cell receptor beta chains below, sequenced in a study of early T cells in non-severe SARS-CoV-2 infection. TCRdb reprocessed the 5' RACE reads via MiXCR and lists one record per CDR3 protein. The table lists 100,000 to 120,000 distinct CDR3 sequences, around 10% of them singletons, with around 3.2% in the top ten. Sequencing was carried out using whole blood. These receptors were taken from an adult who was a healthcare worker with PCR-confirmed SARS-CoV-2 infection or an uninfected control (not recorded which).

The genes are TRBV20-1 and TRBJ2-7; D call uncertain. Trimming removed 5 bases from V and 3 bases from J, with 11 bases in between. Germline values: CDR1 DFQATT, CDR2 SNEGSKA (reference sequence). CDR3 length equals 12 residues. CDR3 DNA: TGCAGTGCTCTCCAAAGGGACTACGAGCAGTACTTC. It codes for CSALQRDYEQYF.

This clonotype was detected only a few times. This chain joins TRBV7-9 and TRBJ2-7; 7 bases are shared with TRBD1. CDR3 length: 14 amino acids. V was pared by 4 bases and J by 3 bases, with 6 bases of the junction left unmatched. The V gene's germline CDR1 is SEHNR and CDR2 FQNEAQ (reference sequence). CDR3 DNA sequence: TGTGCCAGCAGCTCCGGGACAGTCGTCTACGAGCAGTACTTC. This encodes CASSSGTVVYEQYF.

This clonotype was counted at least ten times. The chain joins TRBV7-9 to TRBJ2-4; 8 bases fit TRBD2. Trimming removed 4 bases from V and 3 bases from J; junction bases left unmatched: 8. The CDR3 runs to 16 residues. From germline, CDR1 is SEHNR and CDR2 FQNEAQ (reference sequence). CDR3 loop: CASSYQGSGGKNIQYF. The CDR3 DNA follows: TGTGCCAGCAGCTACCAGGGGAGCGGGGGCAAAAACATTCAGTACTTC.

This clonotype was counted many times. The V and J genes are TRBV12-3 or TRBV12-4 and TRBJ1-4; 9 positions agree with TRBD1. V dropped 6 bases and J dropped 8; count of bases not matched to a gene: 19. The CDR3 consists of 18 residues. The CDR3 DNA reads TGTGCCAGCAGGTCCACGGACAGAATGGGACAGGGAAGGGAAAAACTGTTTTTT. This translates into CASRSTDRMGQGREKLFF.

This clonotype was counted many times. The chain carries TRBV7-2 and TRBJ2-2, with D perhaps TRBD2 (5 bases). The CDR3 is 17 residues long. V lost 5 bases to trimming and J lost 2 bases, with 18 bases between them. Germline V gives CDR1 SGHTA, CDR2 FQGNSA. The chain's CDR3 is CASSLSAPGINTGELFF. CDR3 sequence (DNA): TGTGCCAGCAGCCTCTCCGCCCCGGGGATAAACACCGGGGAGCTGTTTTTT.

This clonotype was seen repeatedly, ten times or more. The chain is built from TRBV28 and TRBJ2-7; TRBD1 aligns across 9 bases. This CDR3 has 15 residues. The germline V gene encodes CDR1 MDHEN and CDR2 SYDVKM. V shed 5 bases and J 3 bases; nucleotides not matched to a gene: 8. The CDR3 bases are TGTGCCAGCAGTACGGGGGGACAGGGAAGCTACGAGCAGTACTTC. It codes for CASSTGGQGSYEQYF.

The chain employs TRBV28 and TRBJ2-3; D gene uncertain. The ends were cut back, 7 bases at V and 2 bases at J, with 7 bases in the middle. Germline loops: CDR1 MDHEN, CDR2 SYDVKM. The CDR3 consists of 12 residues. The chain's CDR3 is CASKNPTDTQYF. The CDR3 DNA sequence: TGTGCCAGCAAAAACCCCACAGATACGCAGTATTTT.

There are many counts of this clonotype. This sequence joins TRBV11-2 and TRBJ2-7; D is uncertain. Germline assignment: CDR1 SGHAT and CDR2 FQNNGV. The CDR3 covers 14 residues. Trimming stripped 0 bases from V and 2 bases from J, with 8 bases between. The CDR3 coding sequence is TGTGCCAGCAGCTTAGATCCCAGAACCTACGAGCAGTACTTC. It is translated as CASSLDPRTYEQYF.

The chain is built from TRBV3-1 and TRBJ2-7; 11 positions agree with TRBD2. From germline, CDR1 is LGHDT and CDR2 YNNKEL (reference sequence). The CDR3 is 16 amino acids. J lost 4 bases, V lost 1 base, and 6 bases had no gene match. The CDR3 nucleotides are TGTGCCAGCAGCCAAGCCACCGGGACTAGCGGTTACGAGCAGTACTTC. It encodes CASSQATGTSGYEQYF.

The rearrangement uses TRBV5-1 and TRBJ1-4, with 7 bases that match TRBD1. The V and J ends lost 0 bases and 0 bases, in that order; junction bases with no gene match: 2. There are 16 residues in the CDR3. Germline assignment: CDR1 SGHRS and CDR2 YFSETQ. The CDR3 is CASSLDRGATNEKLFF. DNA of the CDR3: TGCGCCAGCAGCTTGGACAGGGGTGCAACTAATGAAAAACTGTTTTTT.

This clonotype was seen at least ten times. The V gene is TRBV5-1, the J gene TRBJ1-1; D possibly corresponds to TRBD1 (5 bases). This CDR3 is built from 16 residues. The V and J ends lost 1 base and 0 bases respectively, with 13 bases between them. CDR1 and CDR2 (germline): SGHRS, YFSETQ. The CDR3 nucleotides are TGCGCCAGCAGCTTGAGGGCAGGGCAAATGAACACTGAAGCTTTCTTT. This encodes CASSLRAGQMNTEAFF. Full variable domain (remainder filled in from reference TRBV5-1 and TRBJ1-1): KAGVTQTPRYLIKTRGQQVTLSCSPISGHRSVSWYQQTPGQGLQFLFEYFSETQRNKGNFPGRFSGRQFSNSRSEMNVSTLELGDSALYLCASSLRAGQMNTEAFFGQGTRLTVV.

There are a few counts of this clonotype. V is TRBV5-6 and J is TRBJ2-7; D possibly corresponds to TRBD2 (6 bases). V was cut by 3 bases and J by 2 bases, with 18 bases left in between. Germline loops: CDR1 SGHDT, CDR2 YYEEEE. This CDR3 spans 16 amino acids. CDR3 DNA sequence: TGTGCCAGCAGCTGGGGAGGCCCGAGATCAACCTACGAGCAGTACTTC. This codes for CASSWGGPRSTYEQYF. Full variable domain (remainder filled in from reference TRBV5-6 and TRBJ2-7): DAGVTQSPTHLIKTRGQQVTLRCSPKSGHDTVSWYQQALGQGPQFIFQYYEEEERQRGNFPDRFSGHQFPNYSSELNVNALLLGDSALYLCASSWGGPRSTYEQYFGPGTRLTVT.

This clonotype was observed a handful of times. The chain has TRBV29-1 and TRBJ1-1, with no clear D. The V gene lost 7 bases and the J gene lost 6 bases, with 18 bases spanning the gap. CDR3 length: 13 residues. Per the germline V gene, CDR1 is SQVTM and CDR2 is ANQGSEA. This CDR3 is CSGGARGAAEAFF. The CDR3, as DNA: TGCAGCGGTGGAGCCCGGGGAGCGGCTGAAGCTTTCTTT.

On this clonotype itself: The junction and the germline gene differ at one end; a read error may be behind it. The chain combines TRBV7-9 with TRBJ2-7; D possibly corresponds to TRBD1 (5 bases). CDR1 is SEHNR, CDR2 FQNEAQ, per germline (reference sequence). This CDR3 is 13 amino acids long. The DNA of the CDR3 is TGTGCCAGCAGCCCCAGTCAGGGCTACGGGCAGTACTTC. Residues: CASSPSQGYGQYF.

This clonotype was detected a few times. This CDR3 reads CASSFNRISYEQYF. In nucleotides, the CDR3 is TGTGCCAGCAGCTTCAACAGGATCTCCTACGAGCAGTACTTC. V gene TRBV13 combines with J gene TRBJ2-7; a weak D match, TRBD1 (5 bases). The CDR3 contains 14 residues. Germline V gene lookup returns CDR1 PRHDT and CDR2 FYEKMQ (reference sequence). V was cut by 3 bases and J by 0 bases, with 9 bases left in between. Combining the CDR3 with reference TRBV13 and TRBJ2-7 gives the whole variable domain AAGVIQSPRHLIKEKRETATLKCYPIPRHDTVYWYQQGPGQDPQFLISFYEKMQSDKGSIPDRFSAQQFSDYHSELNMSSLELGDSALYFCASSFNRISYEQYFGPGTRLTVT.

This clonotype turned up a few times. This chain connects TRBV5-1 to TRBJ2-1, with 10 bases fitting TRBD2. Germline CDR1 is SGHRS and CDR2 is YFSETQ. J lost 7 bases, V lost 4 bases, and 11 bases had no gene match. The CDR3 runs to 16 residues. CDR3 amino acids: CASSPPIAGGGNEQFF. In nucleotides, the CDR3 is TGCGCCAGCAGCCCCCCTATAGCGGGAGGAGGTAATGAGCAGTTCTTC.

This clonotype was observed once. A read error may explain this, as a much larger clone is one base away. The V call is TRBV7-6, the J call TRBJ2-5, with D hard to call. The CDR3 spans 14 residues. CDR1 is SGHVS, CDR2 FNYEAQ, per germline. CDR3: CASSPLSRDETQHF. The DNA for the CDR3 is TGTGCCAGCAGCCCATTGTCCCGAGACGAGACCCAGCACTTC.

This clonotype was counted only a few times. The rearrangement joins TRBV30 to TRBJ2-1; TRBD2 agrees at 9 bases. Germline CDR1 GTSNPN, CDR2 SVGIG (reference sequence). This CDR3 has 15 amino acids. The CDR3, as DNA: TGTGGTAGCGGGAGAAAGGGGGGCCCCTACAATGAGCAGTTCTTC. The encoded protein is CGSGRKGGPYNEQFF.

This clonotype was counted at least ten times. V gene TRBV27 combines with J gene TRBJ2-7; 7 positions match TRBD1. The CDR3 sequence is 15 residues long. After removal of 4 bases from V and 2 bases from J, the junction contained 8 bases not matched to a gene. Germline V gives CDR1 MNHEY, CDR2 SMNVEV (reference sequence). The chain's CDR3 is CASSSPDRATYEQYF. The CDR3 DNA reads as TGTGCCAGCAGTTCCCCCGACAGGGCTACCTACGAGCAGTACTTC.

The V call is TRBV6-6, the J call TRBJ2-7; TRBD1 matches 8 bases. Per germline, CDR1 MNHNY and CDR2 SVGAGI (reference sequence). CDR3 length: 13 amino acids. V shed 5 bases and J 5 bases; nucleotides not matched to a gene: 5. The CDR3 loop reads CASSETGEDEQYF. Here the CDR3 DNA reads TGTGCCAGCAGTGAGACAGGGGAAGACGAGCAGTACTTC.

This clonotype was found many times. This chain uses TRBV12-3 or TRBV12-4 with TRBJ2-1, with TRBD2 as a possible D gene (6 bases). V lost 1 base and J lost 3, with 7 bases in between. This CDR3 is 14 amino acids long. CDR3 protein: CASSLEDYYNEQFF. CDR3 nucleotide sequence: TGTGCCAGCAGTTTAGAGGACTACTACAATGAGCAGTTCTTC.

This clonotype was seen only a few times. The rearrangement joins TRBV18 to TRBJ1-4, with D unclear. Between the trimmed V and J ends, which lost 6 bases and 5 bases, there was a span of 4 bases. Germline lookup yields CDR1 KGHSH and CDR2 LQKENI. CDR3 length: 11 residues. The CDR3 loop reads CASSGNEKLFF. CDR3 sequence (DNA): TGTGCCAGCTCCGGCAATGAAAAACTGTTTTTT.

This clonotype was seen only a few times. V and J are TRBV20-1 and TRBJ2-3; TRBD1 aligns across 8 bases. There are 14 residues in the CDR3. Germline CDR1 DFQATT, CDR2 SNEGSKA (reference sequence). V was clipped by 1 base and J by 3 bases; unmatched bases: 3. CDR3 amino acids: CSARGDRWTDTQYF. The CDR3 coding sequence is TGCAGTGCTAGAGGGGACAGGTGGACAGATACGCAGTATTTT.

A few counts support this clonotype. The J gene is TRBJ1-5, the V gene TRBV5-1; the match to TRBD1 covers 9 bases. J gave up 6 bases and V 4 bases, and 8 bases lay outside the gene matches. The germline V gene encodes CDR1 SGHRS and CDR2 YFSETQ. This CDR3 contains 15 residues. The CDR3 nucleotides are TGCGCCAGCAGCCCCTGGACAGGGGTGAGTCAGCCCCAGCATTTT. Translation: CASSPWTGVSQPQHF.

This clonotype appeared a few times. The V and J genes are TRBV20-1 and TRBJ1-6, with TRBD1 as a possible D gene (6 bases). The CDR3 length is 15 residues. V was clipped by 3 bases and J by 9 bases, with 18 bases between them. Germline assignment: CDR1 DFQATT and CDR2 SNEGSKA (reference sequence). CDR3 DNA sequence: TGCAGTGCTAGGTCGGGGACATCCTTAATTTCACCCCTCCACTTT. As protein: CSARSGTSLISPLHF.

This clonotype was seen a handful of times. The chain uses TRBV6-5 and TRBJ2-1, with D perhaps TRBD1 (6 bases). This CDR3 is 14 amino acids long. Trimming took 2 bases from V and 7 from J, leaving 12 bases between them. Germline V gene sequence: CDR1 MNHEY, CDR2 SVGAGI. The CDR3 reads CASSYKLGGNEQFF. CDR3 DNA: TGTGCCAGCAGTTACAAGCTAGGGGGTAATGAGCAGTTCTTC.

Many counts were recorded for this clonotype. This chain connects TRBV12-3 or TRBV12-4 to TRBJ2-2; TRBD1 aligns across 8 bases. This CDR3 spans 14 amino acids. The ends lost 5 bases at V and 6 bases at J; junction bases unmatched: 5. CDR3 DNA: TGTGCCAGCAGTCCGGGACAGGAGGCCGGGGAGCTGTTTTTT. It encodes CASSPGQEAGELFF.

The sample holds many counts of this clonotype. The J gene is TRBJ1-1, the V gene TRBV12-3 or TRBV12-4, with 10 bases matching TRBD1. This CDR3 comprises 16 residues. V lost 5 bases and J lost 3; bases outside the gene matches: 9. CDR3 sequence: CASSPGTGVRDTEAFF. The CDR3, as DNA: TGTGCCAGCAGTCCCGGGACAGGGGTTCGGGACACTGAAGCTTTCTTT.

This clonotype has more than one count but fewer than ten. The chain couples TRBV29-1 to TRBJ1-2; no clear D gene. Germline-derived CDR1 and CDR2 are SQVTM and ANQGSEA. Deletions cut 4 bases from V and 2 bases from J, with 8 bases between. CDR3 length equals 12 residues. This CDR3 is CSVGSQNYGYTF. CDR3 coding DNA: TGCAGCGTTGGCTCCCAAAACTATGGCTACACCTTC.

The V gene is TRBV5-5, the J gene TRBJ2-3; D gene uncertain. Trimming cost V 4 bases and J 2 bases, with 14 bases left between them. Germline V gene data show CDR1 as SGHKS and CDR2 as YYEKEE (reference sequence). The CDR3 is 15 residues long. The CDR3 bases are TGTGCCAGCAGCCCGCGGCTGAAAAACACAGATACGCAGTATTTT. It is translated as CASSPRLKNTDTQYF.

The sample holds many counts of this clonotype. The V gene is TRBV30, the J gene TRBJ2-7; 7 bases agree with TRBD1. CDR1 is GTSNPN, CDR2 SVGIG, per germline (reference sequence). CDR3 length equals 11 residues. In nucleotides, the CDR3 is TGTGCTTGTACAGGGGCCTACGAGCAGTACTTC. Amino acids: CACTGAYEQYF.